The entry below describes one T cell receptor (beta chain). The antigen is not known. This sample is drawn from a study of T cells expressing NK-cell markers. Study-level background: Sorted CD3+CD56+NKG2C+, CD3+CD56+NKG2C- and CD3+CD56-NKG2C+ T cells provided the TCR beta repertoires.

Study-level points and caveats: Researchers report these clonotypes also headed the CD3+CD56-NKG2C+ fraction in several donors.

TCRdb reprocessed the 5' RACE reads and reports one entry per CDR3 protein, with no DNA. The sample table sets out more than 90,000 distinct CDR3 sequences. The germline V gene encodes CDR1 SGHTA and CDR2 FQGNSA. The CDR3 consists of 15 residues. Source material: blood T cells: a sorted CD56 or NKG2C T cell subset, CD4+ or CD8+ T cells, or bulk PBMC T cells (not recorded which). This TCR came from a woman between 18 and 69 years old in good health. J is TRBJ2-7 and V is TRBV7-2; TCRdb names TRBD1, which stays unverified in the absence of DNA. The CDR3 sequence is CASSYRDSHPYEQYF.